The entry below gives a single T cell receptor beta chain sequence along with its context. The assay was immunoSEQ multiplex PCR, and TCRdb's table has in-frame clones only and misses some. The repertoire holds some 89,000 clones, around 85% seen once, with over 13% in the top ten. The time point denotes: pretreatment peripheral blood. CDR3 length: 16 residues. Looked up from germline, CDR1 is WNHNN and CDR2 is SYGVQD (reference sequence). J lost 2 bases, V lost 0 bases, and 4 bases had no gene match. This specimen belongs to a study of PD-L1 blockade in urothelial cancer. Overall study: It was in about 2014 that patients started atezolizumab at 1,200 mg intravenously every 3 weeks. Before enrollment, 0 to 3 chemotherapy regimens had been given to patients.

The sequences come from PBMCs, collected around atezolizumab (anti-PD-L1) treatment. The TCR originated in a man between 60 and 70 years old with urothelial cancer. This chain uses TRBV10-1 with TRBJ2-3; 8 bases map to TRBD2. Written as DNA, the CDR3 is TGCGCCAGCAGTGAGTCAGCGGGGGCCATCACAGATACGCAGTATTTT. Its protein product is CASSESAGAITDTQYF.